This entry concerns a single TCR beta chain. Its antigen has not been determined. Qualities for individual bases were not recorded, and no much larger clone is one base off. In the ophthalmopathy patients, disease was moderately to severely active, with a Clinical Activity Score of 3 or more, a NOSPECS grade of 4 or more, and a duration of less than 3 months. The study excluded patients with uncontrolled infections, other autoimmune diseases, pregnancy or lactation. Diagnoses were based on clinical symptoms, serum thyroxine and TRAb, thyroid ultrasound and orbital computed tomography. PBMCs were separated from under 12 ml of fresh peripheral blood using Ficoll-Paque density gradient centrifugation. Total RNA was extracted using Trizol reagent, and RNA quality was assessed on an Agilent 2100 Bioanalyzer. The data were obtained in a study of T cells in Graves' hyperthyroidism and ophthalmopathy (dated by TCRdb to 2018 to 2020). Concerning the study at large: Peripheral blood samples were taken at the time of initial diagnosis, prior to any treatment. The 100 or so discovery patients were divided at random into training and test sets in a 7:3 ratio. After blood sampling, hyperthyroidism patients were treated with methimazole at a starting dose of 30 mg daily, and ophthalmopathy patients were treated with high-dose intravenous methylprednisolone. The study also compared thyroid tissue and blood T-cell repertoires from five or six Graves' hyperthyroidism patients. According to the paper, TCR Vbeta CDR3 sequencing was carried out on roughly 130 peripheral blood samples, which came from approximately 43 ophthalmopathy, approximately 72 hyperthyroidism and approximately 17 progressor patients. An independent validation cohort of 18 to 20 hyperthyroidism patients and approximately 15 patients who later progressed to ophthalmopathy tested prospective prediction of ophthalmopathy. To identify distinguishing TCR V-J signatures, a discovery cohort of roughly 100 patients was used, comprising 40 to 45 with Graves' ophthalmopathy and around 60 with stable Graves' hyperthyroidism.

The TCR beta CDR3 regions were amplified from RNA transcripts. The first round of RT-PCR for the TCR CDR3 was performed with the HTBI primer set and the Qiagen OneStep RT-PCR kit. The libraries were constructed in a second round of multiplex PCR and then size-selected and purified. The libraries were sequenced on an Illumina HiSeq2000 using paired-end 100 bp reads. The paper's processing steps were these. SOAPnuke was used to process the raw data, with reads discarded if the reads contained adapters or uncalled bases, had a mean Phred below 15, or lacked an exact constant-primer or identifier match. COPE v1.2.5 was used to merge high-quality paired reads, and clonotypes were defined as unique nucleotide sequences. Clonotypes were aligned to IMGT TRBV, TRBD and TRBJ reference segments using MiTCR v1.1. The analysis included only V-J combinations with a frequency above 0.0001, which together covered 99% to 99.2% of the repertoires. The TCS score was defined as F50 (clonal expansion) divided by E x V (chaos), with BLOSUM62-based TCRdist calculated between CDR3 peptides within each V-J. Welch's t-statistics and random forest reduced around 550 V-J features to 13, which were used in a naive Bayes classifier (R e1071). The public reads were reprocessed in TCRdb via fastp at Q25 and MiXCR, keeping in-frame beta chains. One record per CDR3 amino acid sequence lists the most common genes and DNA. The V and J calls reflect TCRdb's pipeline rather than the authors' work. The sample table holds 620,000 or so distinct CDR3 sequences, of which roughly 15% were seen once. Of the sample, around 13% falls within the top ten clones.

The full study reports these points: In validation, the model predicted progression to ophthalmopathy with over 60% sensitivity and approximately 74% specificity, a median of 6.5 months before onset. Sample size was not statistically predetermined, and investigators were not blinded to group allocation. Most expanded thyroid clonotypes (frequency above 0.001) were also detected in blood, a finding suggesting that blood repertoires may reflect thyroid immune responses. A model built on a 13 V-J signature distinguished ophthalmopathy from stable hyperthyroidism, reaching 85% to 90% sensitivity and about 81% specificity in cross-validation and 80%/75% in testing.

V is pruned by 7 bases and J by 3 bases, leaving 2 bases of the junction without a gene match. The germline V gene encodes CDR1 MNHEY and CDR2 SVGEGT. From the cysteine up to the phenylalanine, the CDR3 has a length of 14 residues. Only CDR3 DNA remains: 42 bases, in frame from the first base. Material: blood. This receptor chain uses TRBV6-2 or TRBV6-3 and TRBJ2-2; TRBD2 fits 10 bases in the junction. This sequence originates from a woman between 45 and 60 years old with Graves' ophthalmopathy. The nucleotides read TGTGCCAGCACAACTAGCGGGGACACCGGGGAGCTGTTTTTT. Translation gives CASTTSGDTGELFF.